This T cell receptor (beta chain) was documented in a study of blood T cell repertoires in COVID-19. Seattle patients were enrolled during active infection and followed longitudinally. In the original workflow: The assay estimated nucleated cells by amplifying reference gene primers. The table came from immunoSEQ multiplex PCR; TCRdb's copy has only in-frame clones and leaves some out. V and J calls and clone size are those listed in that table; D and trimming were worked out from the DNA. This table holds 55,000 to 70,000 clones, 88% found once. In germline, CDR1 is MDHEN, CDR2 SYDVKM. The CDR3 loop spans 16 amino acids. The V end was cut by 4 bases, the J end by 0 bases, with 13 bases between.

Material for sequencing was peripheral blood. The chain combines TRBV28 with TRBJ2-4; D is unresolved. This clonotype was obtained from a woman aged 60 to 75 with COVID-19, enrolled during active disease. The chain's CDR3 is CASSSENSLAKNIQYF. In DNA, the CDR3 is TGTGCCAGCAGTTCCGAAAACAGTCTAGCCAAAAACATTCAGTACTTC. Full variable domain (remainder filled in from reference TRBV28 and TRBJ2-4): DVKVTQSSRYLVKRTGEKVFLECVQDMDHENMFWYRQDPGLGLRLIYFSYDVKMKEKGDIPEGYSVSREKKERFSLILESASTNQTSMYLCASSSENSLAKNIQYFGAGTRLSVL.